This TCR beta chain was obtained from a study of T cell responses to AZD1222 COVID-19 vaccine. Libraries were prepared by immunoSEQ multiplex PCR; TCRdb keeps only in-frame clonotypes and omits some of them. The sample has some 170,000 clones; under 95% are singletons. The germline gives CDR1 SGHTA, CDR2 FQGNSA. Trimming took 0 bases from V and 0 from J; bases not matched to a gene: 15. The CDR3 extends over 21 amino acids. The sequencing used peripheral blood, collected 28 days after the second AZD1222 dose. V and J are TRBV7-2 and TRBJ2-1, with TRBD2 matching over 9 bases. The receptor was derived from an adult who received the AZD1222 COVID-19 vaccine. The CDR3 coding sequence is TGTGCCAGCAGCTTAGCCCATTCTAGCGGGAACAGATATACCTCCTACAATGAGCAGTTCTTC. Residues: CASSLAHSSGNRYTSYNEQFF.